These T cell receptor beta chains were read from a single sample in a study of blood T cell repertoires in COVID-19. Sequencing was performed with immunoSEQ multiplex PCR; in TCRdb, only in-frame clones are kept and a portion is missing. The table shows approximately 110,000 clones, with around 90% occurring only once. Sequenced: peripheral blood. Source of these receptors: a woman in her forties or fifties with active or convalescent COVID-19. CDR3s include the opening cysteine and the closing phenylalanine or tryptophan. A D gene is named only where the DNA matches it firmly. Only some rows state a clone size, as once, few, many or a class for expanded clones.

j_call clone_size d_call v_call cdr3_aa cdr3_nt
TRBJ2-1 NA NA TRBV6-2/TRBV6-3 CASSSLGATNEQFF TGTGCCAGCAGTAGTTTGGGGGCCACCAATGAGCAGTTCTTC
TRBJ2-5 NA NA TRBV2 CAGDSRRFVTQYF TGTGCCGGCGACAGCCGAAGATTCGTGACCCAGTACTTC
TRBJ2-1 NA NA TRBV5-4 CASSLVGNYNEQFF TGTGCCAGCAGCTTGGTCGGGAACTACAATGAGCAGTTCTTC
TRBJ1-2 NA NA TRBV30 CAWSVLQVGGYTF TGTGCCTGGAGTGTGTTACAGGTTGGAGGCTACACCTTC
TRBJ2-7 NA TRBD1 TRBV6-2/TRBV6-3 CASSTPGQEARQYF TGTGCCAGCAGTACGCCGGGACAGGAAGCTAGGCAGTACTTC
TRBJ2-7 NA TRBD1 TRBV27 CASTRLGQGAYEQYF TGTGCCAGCACCAGGTTGGGACAGGGGGCCTACGAGCAGTACTTC
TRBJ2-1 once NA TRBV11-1 CASRGGGDNEQFF TGTGCCAGCCGGGGAGGGGGTGACAATGAGCAGTTCTTC
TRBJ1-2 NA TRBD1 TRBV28 CASSSDREWVYGYTF TGTGCCAGCAGTTCCGACAGGGAATGGGTCTATGGCTACACCTTC
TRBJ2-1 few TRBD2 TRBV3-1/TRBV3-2 CASNRLAGSYNEQFF TGTGCCAGCAACCGACTAGCGGGCTCCTACAATGAGCAGTTCTTC
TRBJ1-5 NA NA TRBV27 CASSSHVSRNNQPQHF TGTGCCAGCAGTTCCCACGTGTCCAGGAACAATCAGCCCCAGCATTTT
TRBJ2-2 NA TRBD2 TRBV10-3 CAISGEGSNTGELFF TGTGCCATCAGTGGGGAGGGTTCGAACACCGGGGAGCTGTTTTTT
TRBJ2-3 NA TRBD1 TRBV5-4 CASSRRDRADTQYF TGTGCCAGCAGCCGCCGGGACAGGGCAGATACGCAGTATTTT
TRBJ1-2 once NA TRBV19 CASSTAFSNYGYTF TGTGCCAGTAGTACCGCGTTCTCCAATTATGGCTACACCTTC
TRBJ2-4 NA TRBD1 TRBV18 CASSPLGQGGDIQYF TGTGCCAGCTCACCCCTCGGACAGGGTGGGGACATTCAGTACTTC
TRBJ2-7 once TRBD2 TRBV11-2 CASSFAKNSSSGRLRKQYF TGTGCCAGCAGCTTCGCCAAGAACAGCTCTAGCGGGAGATTAAGGAAGCAGTACTTC
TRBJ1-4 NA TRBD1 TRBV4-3 CASSQERARGDEKLFF TGCGCCAGCAGCCAAGAGAGGGCCAGGGGGGATGAAAAACTGTTTTTT
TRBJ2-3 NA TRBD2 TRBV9 CASSARLAGKGDTQYF TGTGCCAGCAGCGCCCGACTAGCGGGGAAGGGAGATACGCAGTATTTT
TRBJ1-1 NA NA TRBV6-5 CASSVDRGNTEAFF TGTGCCAGCAGCGTTGATCGGGGGAACACTGAAGCTTTCTTT
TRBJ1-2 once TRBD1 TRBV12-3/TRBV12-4 CASSFGTVDGYTF TGTGCCAGCAGTTTTGGGACAGTGGATGGCTACACCTTC
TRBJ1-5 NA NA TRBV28 CASSFGAGSNQPQHF TGTGCCAGCAGTTTTGGGGCAGGTAGCAATCAGCCCCAGCATTTT
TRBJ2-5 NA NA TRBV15 CATSRDKRETQYF TGTGCCACCAGCAGAGATAAGAGGGAGACCCAGTACTTC
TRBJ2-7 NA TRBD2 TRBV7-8 CASSLGTSGQYF TGTGCCAGCAGCCTGGGGACTAGCGGACAGTACTTC
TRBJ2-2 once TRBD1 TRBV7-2 CASSPRQGTNTGELFF TGTGCCAGCAGCCCTCGACAGGGTACAAACACCGGGGAGCTGTTTTTT
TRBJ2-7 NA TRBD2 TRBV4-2 CASSQAPSGRGDEQYF TGTGCCAGCAGCCAAGCCCCTAGCGGGAGGGGAGACGAGCAGTACTTC
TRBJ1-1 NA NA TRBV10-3 CAITKEGNTEAFF TGTGCCATCACGAAGGAGGGGAACACTGAAGCTTTCTTT
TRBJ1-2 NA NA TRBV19 CASSIVGGSNYGYTF TGTGCCAGTAGTATAGTAGGCGGTTCTAACTATGGCTACACCTTC
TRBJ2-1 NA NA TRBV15 CATSGTGNSYNEQFF TGTGCCACCAGCGGAACAGGGAACTCCTACAATGAGCAGTTCTTC
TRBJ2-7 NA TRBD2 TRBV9 CASSVEGREIYEQYF TGTGCCAGCAGCGTAGAAGGGCGGGAGATCTACGAGCAGTACTTC
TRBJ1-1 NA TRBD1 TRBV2 CASAGGSYTEAFF TGTGCCAGCGCAGGGGGTTCGTACACTGAAGCTTTCTTT
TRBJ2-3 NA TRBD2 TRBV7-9 CASSLGGTSGIYTQYF TGTGCCAGCAGCTTAGGGGGCACTAGCGGGATATATACGCAGTATTTT
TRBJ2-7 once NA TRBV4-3 CASSQDRGYTYEQYF TGCGCCAGCAGCCAAGACAGGGGCTATACCTACGAGCAGTACTTC
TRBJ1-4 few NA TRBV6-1 CASSATRTNEKLFF TGTGCCAGCAGCGCCACTCGCACTAATGAAAAACTGTTTTTT
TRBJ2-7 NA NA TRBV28 CATLNYPGEQYF TGTGCCACCCTTAACTACCCCGGCGAGCAGTACTTC
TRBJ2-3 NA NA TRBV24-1 CATSSQTGRTDTQYF TGTGCCACCAGCTCCCAGACAGGTAGAACAGATACGCAGTATTTT
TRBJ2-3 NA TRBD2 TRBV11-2 CASSLVGAGGDTQYF TGTGCCAGCAGCTTAGTAGGGGCGGGAGGTGATACGCAGTATTTT
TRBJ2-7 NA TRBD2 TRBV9 CASSVVAGVREQYF TGTGCCAGCAGCGTTGTAGCGGGAGTCAGAGAGCAGTACTTC
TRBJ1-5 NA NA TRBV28 CASGESLGQPQHF TGTGCCAGCGGGGAGTCCCTAGGGCAGCCCCAGCATTTT
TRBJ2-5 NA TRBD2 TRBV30 CAWGKASGYQETQYF TGTGCCTGGGGGAAGGCTAGCGGATACCAAGAGACCCAGTACTTC
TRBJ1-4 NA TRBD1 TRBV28 CASSLQGEVNEKLFF TGTGCCAGCAGCTTACAGGGGGAAGTTAATGAAAAACTGTTTTTT
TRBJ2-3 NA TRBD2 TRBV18 CASSSSTVGTSGLGTQYF TGTGCCAGCTCATCTTCAACCGTGGGGACTAGCGGGCTCGGTACGCAGTATTTT
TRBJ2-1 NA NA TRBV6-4 CASSPSGGYNEQFF TGTGCCAGCAGCCCATCCGGGGGCTACAATGAGCAGTTCTTC
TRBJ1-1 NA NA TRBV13 CASSPRSNTEAFF TGTGCCAGCAGCCCACGGTCGAACACTGAAGCTTTCTTT